Shown below are 9 T cell receptor beta chains from a single sample sequenced in a study of blood T cell repertoires in COVID-19. TCRdb keeps only in-frame clones here, not all; method: immunoSEQ multiplex PCR. Of tens of thousands of clones in the sample, around nine tenths were seen once. Sequenced sample: peripheral blood. The receptors here all came from a woman in her 70s with acute or convalescent COVID-19.

Here the CDR3 reads CASSQVEGIVSNYGYTF. The CDR3 region has the DNA TGCGCCAGCAGTCAAGTGGAGGGGATCGTTTCGAACTATGGCTACACCTTC. This chain joins TRBV23-1 and TRBJ1-2, with D possibly TRBD1 on 5 matching bases. TRBV23-1 is an ORF, and what it does is uncertain. The length of the CDR3 is 17 residues. Trimming cost V 2 bases and J 2 bases, with 18 bases left between them.

The chain combines TRBV5-1 with TRBJ2-7; TRBD2 aligns across 8 bases. The CDR3 totals 14 residues. After removal of 0 bases from V and 6 bases from J, the junction contained 5 bases not matched to a gene. Germline V gene data show CDR1 as SGHRS and CDR2 as YFSETQ. The CDR3 is CASSLDGRAPEQYF. For the CDR3, the DNA is TGCGCCAGCAGCTTGGACGGGAGGGCCCCCGAGCAGTACTTC. Combining the CDR3 with reference TRBV5-1 and TRBJ2-7 gives the whole variable domain KAGVTQTPRYLIKTRGQQVTLSCSPISGHRSVSWYQQTPGQGLQFLFEYFSETQRNKGNFPGRFSGRQFSNSRSEMNVSTLELGDSALYLCASSLDGRAPEQYFGPGTRLTVT.

The CDR3 nucleotides read TGTGCCAGCAGTTACGGACTAGCGGGTGATACGCAGTATTTT. Translated, it gives CASSYGLAGDTQYF. The chain uses TRBV6-5 and TRBJ2-3, with 11 positions matching TRBD2. Trimming took 2 bases from V and 6 from J; bases not matched to a gene: 1. This CDR3 contains 14 residues. Looked up from germline, CDR1 is MNHEY and CDR2 is SVGAGI.

The rearrangement joins TRBV24-1 to TRBJ1-1; maybe TRBD1 (5 bases). From germline, CDR1 is KGHDR and CDR2 SFDVKD. The CDR3 runs 13 residues. V was clipped by 0 bases and J by 8 bases, with 9 bases between them. DNA for the CDR3: TGTGCCACCAGTGATTTGTGGGGGGTCGAAGCTTTCTTT. It is translated as CATSDLWGVEAFF.

The rearrangement uses TRBV6-2 or TRBV6-3 and TRBJ1-1, with 9 bases aligning to TRBD1. The CDR3 totals 14 residues. V gave up 5 bases and J gave up 4 bases; unmatched junction bases: 5. Germline loops: CDR1 MNHEY, CDR2 SVGEGT. The chain's CDR3 is CASSPTGGVTEAFF. In nucleotides, the CDR3 is TGTGCCAGCAGTCCCACAGGGGGCGTCACTGAAGCTTTCTTT.

V usage is TRBV6-6 and J usage is TRBJ2-7, with TRBD1 as a possible D gene (6 bases). V was clipped by 0 bases and J by 7 bases, with 19 bases between them. The V gene's germline CDR1 is MNHNY and CDR2 SVGAGI (reference sequence). This CDR3 spans 16 amino acids. CDR3 region: CASSYSLRGFVEEQYV. The CDR3 nucleotides read TGTGCCAGCAGTTACTCCTTGAGGGGGTTCGTAGAAGAGCAGTACGTC.

The chain employs TRBV10-3 and TRBJ1-2; a weak D match, TRBD1 (6 bases). Between the trimmed V and J ends, which lost 3 bases and 7 bases, there was a span of 18 bases. Germline CDR1 and CDR2: ENHRY and SYGVKD. The CDR3 has 15 amino acids. The CDR3 DNA follows: TGTGCCATCAGTGAACAGGGCTATGGGGGGGTTGGCTACACCTTC. Encoded protein: CAISEQGYGGVGYTF.

Comment on this clone: The DNA is left out, because the CDR3 cannot be placed on it with certainty; the CDR3 is given as TCRdb lists it. The chain joins TRBV30 to TRBJ2-1; TRBD2 is the table's D call and was not checked against the DNA. Germline CDR1 GTSNPN, CDR2 SVGIG (reference sequence). The CDR3 numbers 12 amino acids, ends counted. This chain's CDR3 is CAWGSGSIIAFF.

The chain carries TRBV2 and TRBJ1-4; a weak D match, TRBD1 (5 bases). This CDR3 is 15 amino acids long. CDR1 and CDR2 from the germline V gene are SNHLY and FYNNEI. The V end was cut by 6 bases, the J end by 4 bases, with 15 bases between. CDR3 DNA sequence: TGTGCCAGCAGGGCTATGGGGGGTGGTAATGAAAAACTGTTTTTT. It translates to CASRAMGGGNEKLFF.